This T cell receptor beta chain stems from a study of breast tumors, draining lymph nodes, adjacent tissues. In germline, CDR1 is SGHRS, CDR2 YFSETQ. The CDR3 sequence is 14 residues long. This clonotype was counted at least ten times. Breast cancer patients provided tissue from their axillary draining lymph nodes. TCRdb itself ran the multiplex PCR reads through MiXCR, one entry per CDR3 protein. The sample carries some 150,000 distinct CDR3 sequences, 30% to 40% recorded once. This receptor was taken from a female donor with breast cancer. Some clones in this sample may be carry-over from other donors' samples. The V call is TRBV5-1, the J call TRBJ2-7; 7 positions agree with TRBD1. Sequences were obtained from axillary lymph node tissue. CDR3 nucleotides: TGCGCGACCCGACAGGGTCCTACCTCCTACGAGCAGTACTTC. This gives the protein CATRQGPTSYEQYF.